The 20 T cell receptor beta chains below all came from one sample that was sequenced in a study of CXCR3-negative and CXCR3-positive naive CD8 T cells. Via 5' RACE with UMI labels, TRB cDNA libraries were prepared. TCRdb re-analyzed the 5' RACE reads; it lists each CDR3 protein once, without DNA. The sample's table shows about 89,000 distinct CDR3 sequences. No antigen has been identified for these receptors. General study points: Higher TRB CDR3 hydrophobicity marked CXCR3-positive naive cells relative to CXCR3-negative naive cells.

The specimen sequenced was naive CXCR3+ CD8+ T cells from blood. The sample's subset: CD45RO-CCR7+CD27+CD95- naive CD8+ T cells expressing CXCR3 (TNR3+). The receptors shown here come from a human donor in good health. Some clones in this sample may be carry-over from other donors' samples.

The CDR3 is CASSQGPGQGSLDTQYF. This chain joins TRBV14 and TRBJ2-3; checking the TCRdb D call of TRBD1 is not possible without DNA. The germline V gene has CDR1 SGHDN and CDR2 FVKESK. This CDR3 region has 17 residues.

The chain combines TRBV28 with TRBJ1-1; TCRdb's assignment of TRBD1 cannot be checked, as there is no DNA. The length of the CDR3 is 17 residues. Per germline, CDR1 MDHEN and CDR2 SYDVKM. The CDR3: CASVSRGQAGYNTEAFF. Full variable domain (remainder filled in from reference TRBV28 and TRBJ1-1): DVKVTQSSRYLVKRTGEKVFLECVQDMDHENMFWYRQDPGLGLRLIYFSYDVKMKEKGDIPEGYSVSREKKERFSLILESASTNQTSMYLCASVSRGQAGYNTEAFFGQGTRLTVV.

CDR3 protein: CAISDGRGSDTQYF. V gene TRBV10-3 combines with J gene TRBJ2-3; the D call from TCRdb, TRBD2, cannot be confirmed without DNA. Germline V gene lookup returns CDR1 ENHRY and CDR2 SYGVKD. There are 14 residues in the CDR3.

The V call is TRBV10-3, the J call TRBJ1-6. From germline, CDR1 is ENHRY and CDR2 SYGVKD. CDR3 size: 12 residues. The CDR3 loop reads CAINTGNSPLHF.

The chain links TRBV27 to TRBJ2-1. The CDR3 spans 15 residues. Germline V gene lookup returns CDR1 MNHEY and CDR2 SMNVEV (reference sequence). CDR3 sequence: CASRVGRSSYNEQFF.

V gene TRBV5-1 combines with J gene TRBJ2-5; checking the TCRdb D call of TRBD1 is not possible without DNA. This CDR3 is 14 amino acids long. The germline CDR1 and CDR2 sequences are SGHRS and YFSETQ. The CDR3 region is CASSFRTGEETQYF.

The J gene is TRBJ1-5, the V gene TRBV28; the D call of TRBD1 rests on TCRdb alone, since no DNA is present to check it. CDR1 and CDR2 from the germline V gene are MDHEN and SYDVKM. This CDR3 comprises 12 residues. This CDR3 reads CASTPLGRPQHF.

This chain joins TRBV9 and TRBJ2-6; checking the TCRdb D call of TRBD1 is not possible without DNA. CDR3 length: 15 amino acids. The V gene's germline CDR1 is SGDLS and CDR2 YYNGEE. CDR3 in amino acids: CASSSGAGGANVLTF. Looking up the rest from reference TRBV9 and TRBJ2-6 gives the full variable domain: DSGVTQTPKHLITATGQRVTLRCSPRSGDLSVYWYQQSLDQGLQFLIQYYNGEERAKGNILERFSAQQFPDLHSELNLSSLELGDSALYFCASSSGAGGANVLTFGAGSRLTVL.

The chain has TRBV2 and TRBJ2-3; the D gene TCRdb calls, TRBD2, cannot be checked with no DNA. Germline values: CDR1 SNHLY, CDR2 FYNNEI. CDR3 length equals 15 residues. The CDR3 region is CASSASPEGADTQYF.

CDR3 residues: CASSSGRDYEQYF. This sequence joins TRBV27 and TRBJ2-7; TCRdb reports TRBD2, a call that lacks DNA to check it against. Per the germline V gene, CDR1 is MNHEY and CDR2 is SMNVEV (reference sequence). The length of the CDR3 is 13 residues.

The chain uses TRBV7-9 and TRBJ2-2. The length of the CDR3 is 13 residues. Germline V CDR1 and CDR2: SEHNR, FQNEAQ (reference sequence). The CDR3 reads CASSFLDTGELFF.

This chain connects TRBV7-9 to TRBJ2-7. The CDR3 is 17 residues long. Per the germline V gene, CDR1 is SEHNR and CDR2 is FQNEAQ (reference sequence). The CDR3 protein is CASSLSYGEASSYEQYF.

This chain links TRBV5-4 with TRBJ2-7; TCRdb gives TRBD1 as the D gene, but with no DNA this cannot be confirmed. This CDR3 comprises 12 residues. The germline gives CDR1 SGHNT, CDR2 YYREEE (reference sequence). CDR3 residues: CASSPTGDEQYF.

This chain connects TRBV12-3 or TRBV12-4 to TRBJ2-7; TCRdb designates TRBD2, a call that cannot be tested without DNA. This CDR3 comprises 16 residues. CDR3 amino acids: CASSNSGRDVSYEQYF.

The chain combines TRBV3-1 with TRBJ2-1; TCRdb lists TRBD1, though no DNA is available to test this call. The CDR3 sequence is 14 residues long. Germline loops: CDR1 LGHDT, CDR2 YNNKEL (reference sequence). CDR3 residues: CASSPDGADNEQFF.

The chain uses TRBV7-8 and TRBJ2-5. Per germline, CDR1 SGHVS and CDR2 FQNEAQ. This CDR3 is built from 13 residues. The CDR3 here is CASSTRRWETQYF.

The CDR3 is CASSSPLGGDEAFF. The V and J genes are TRBV28 and TRBJ1-1; TCRdb selects TRBD1, and the lack of DNA leaves this call unchecked. The CDR3 consists of 14 residues. Germline V lookup: CDR1 MDHEN, CDR2 SYDVKM.

CDR3 sequence reads: CSCGEGPVDEQFF. This chain uses TRBV29-1 with TRBJ2-1; the TRBD2 assignment by TCRdb is unverifiable without DNA. There are 13 residues in the CDR3. Germline values: CDR1 SQVTM, CDR2 ANQGSEA.

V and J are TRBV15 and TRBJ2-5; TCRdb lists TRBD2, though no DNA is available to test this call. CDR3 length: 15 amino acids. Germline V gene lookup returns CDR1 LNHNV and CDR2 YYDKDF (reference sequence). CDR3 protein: CATSDPRGVQETQYF.

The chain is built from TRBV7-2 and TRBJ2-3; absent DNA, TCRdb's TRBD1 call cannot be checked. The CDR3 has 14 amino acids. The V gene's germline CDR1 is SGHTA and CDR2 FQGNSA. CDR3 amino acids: CASSLDSFSGTQYF.